Listed below are T cell receptor beta chains from one sample, sequenced in a study of cytomegalovirus exposure and HLA in healthy donors. Clones were read by immunoSEQ multiplex PCR, and TCRdb kept only the in-frame ones, dropping some. The sample consists of some 130,000 clones, around three quarters of them appearing once. What was sequenced was PBMCs. Every receptor here comes from a male donor in good health and CMV-seropositive. The CDR3 runs from the conserved cysteine through the conserved F or W. Fields, in order: J gene, clone size, D gene, CDR3 length, V gene, CDR3 protein, CDR3 DNA. The D gene is left open where the match is weak. Not every row has a clone size; where given, it reads once, few, many or a size class.

TRBJ1-2,NA,NA,12,TRBV30,CAWSISHYGYTF,TGTGCCTGGAGTATCAGTCACTATGGCTACACCTTC
TRBJ1-1,NA,NA,13,TRBV18,CASSPLANTEAFF,TGTGCCAGCTCACCACTGGCGAACACTGAAGCTTTCTTT
TRBJ1-1,few,NA,14,TRBV2,CASKIEQGNTEAFF,TGTGCCAGCAAAATCGAACAGGGGAACACTGAAGCTTTCTTT
TRBJ2-7,NA,TRBD2,13,TRBV7-8,CAGSLGLEREQYF,TGTGCCGGCAGCTTAGGACTAGAGAGGGAGCAGTACTTC
TRBJ1-1,NA,NA,13,TRBV10-3,CAIGGAHDTEAFF,TGTGCCATCGGAGGGGCGCATGACACTGAAGCTTTCTTT
TRBJ2-7,NA,TRBD2,15,TRBV4-1,CASSQGLARSYEQYF,TGCGCCAGCAGCCAGGGACTAGCGCGGTCCTACGAGCAGTACTTC
TRBJ1-2,NA,TRBD1,13,TRBV7-2,CASSRDSQYGYTF,TGTGCCAGCAGCCGGGACAGCCAGTATGGCTACACCTTC
TRBJ2-5,NA,TRBD1,16,TRBV19,CASSIVGQGAGETQYF,TGTGCCAGTAGTATAGTTGGACAGGGGGCTGGAGAGACCCAGTACTTC
TRBJ1-1,few,NA,13,TRBV6-6,CASSLKEATEAFF,TGTGCCAGCAGCCTTAAAGAGGCCACTGAAGCTTTCTTT
TRBJ1-1,NA,TRBD1,13,TRBV27,CASSLSTGTEAFF,TGTGCCAGCAGTTTATCGACAGGGACTGAAGCTTTCTTT
TRBJ2-7,NA,TRBD1,14,TRBV29-1,CSVEGDRGRREQYF,TGCAGCGTTGAGGGCGACAGGGGGAGGAGGGAGCAGTACTTC
TRBJ1-2,NA,NA,12,TRBV10-3,CAISDSDYGYTF,TGTGCCATCAGTGATTCCGACTATGGCTACACCTTC
TRBJ2-3,NA,TRBD1,14,TRBV27,CASRRTGGTDTQYF,TGTGCCAGCAGGAGGACAGGCGGTACAGATACGCAGTATTTT
TRBJ2-7,few,NA,13,TRBV2,CATSAGRIYEQYF,TGTGCCACCTCCGCGGGGCGGATCTACGAGCAGTACTTC
TRBJ2-6,NA,TRBD2,16,TRBV28,CASRVAGISGANVLTF,TGTGCCAGCAGGGTAGCGGGGATCTCTGGGGCCAACGTCCTGACTTTC
TRBJ1-2,NA,NA,15,TRBV28,CASSSAGSTDYGYTF,TGTGCCAGCAGTTCCGCGGGGTCGACCGACTATGGCTACACCTTC
TRBJ2-5,once,TRBD2,16,TRBV28,CASSPRTSGDRETQYF,TGTGCCAGCAGTCCTAGGACTAGCGGAGACAGGGAGACCCAGTACTTC
TRBJ1-2,NA,NA,15,TRBV19,CASSIVAGLDSGYTF,TGTGCCAGTAGTATAGTGGCAGGGTTAGACTCCGGCTACACCTTC
TRBJ2-2,NA,NA,17,TRBV21-1,CASSKKRTGDGEGELFF,TGTGCCAGCAGCAAAAAAAGGACAGGGGATGGTGAAGGGGAGCTGTTTTTT
TRBJ2-5,NA,TRBD2,16,TRBV27,CASSGLPGGAGETQYF,TGTGCCAGCAGTGGTCTCCCCGGGGGGGCGGGGGAGACCCAGTACTTC
TRBJ2-7,NA,NA,13,TRBV6-5,CASSGPDRLEQYF,TGTGCCAGCAGCGGCCCCGACAGGCTTGAGCAGTACTTC
TRBJ1-5,NA,NA,15,TRBV6-1,CASSEVGGGNQPQHF,TGTGCCAGCAGTGAAGTCGGGGGAGGCAATCAGCCCCAGCATTTT
TRBJ2-7,NA,NA,15,TRBV9,CASSVESVVTYEQYF,TGTGCCAGCAGCGTAGAGTCAGTTGTGACCTACGAGCAGTACTTC
TRBJ2-7,NA,NA,14,TRBV11-1,CASSLVGESYEQYF,TGTGCCAGCAGCTTAGTTGGGGAGTCCTACGAGCAGTACTTC
TRBJ2-3,NA,NA,17,TRBV7-8,CASSLGGQRGWFDTQYF,TGTGCCAGCAGCTTAGGGGGGCAGCGGGGTTGGTTTGATACGCAGTATTTT
TRBJ1-1,NA,NA,14,TRBV6-6,CASRIDPGNTEAFF,TGTGCCAGCAGAATCGACCCAGGGAACACTGAAGCTTTCTTT
TRBJ2-3,NA,TRBD2,14,TRBV25-1,CASVFSGSTDTQYF,TGTGCCAGCGTTTTTAGCGGGAGCACAGATACGCAGTATTTT
TRBJ2-1,few,TRBD2,16,TRBV7-9,CASSLLAGGPGNEQFF,TGTGCCAGCAGCTTATTAGCGGGGGGGCCGGGCAATGAGCAGTTCTTC
TRBJ2-7,NA,TRBD1,15,TRBV27,CASTTRQGGTYEQYF,TGTGCCAGCACTACCCGACAGGGGGGGACCTACGAGCAGTACTTC
TRBJ2-6,NA,NA,16,TRBV5-4,CASSLVRGSGANVLTF,TGTGCCAGCAGCTTGGTAAGGGGCTCTGGGGCCAACGTCCTGACTTTC
TRBJ2-3,once,TRBD2,15,TRBV11-2,CASSLVGGSSDTQYF,TGTGCCAGCAGCTTAGTCGGCGGGAGCTCAGATACGCAGTATTTT
TRBJ2-5,NA,TRBD1,15,TRBV2,CASSDRGQIQETQYF,TGTGCCAGTTCGGACAGGGGGCAAATACAAGAGACCCAGTACTTC